These T cell receptor beta chains were read from a single sample in a study of resident and recirculating memory T cells in vitiligo. Data came from immunoSEQ multiplex PCR; TCRdb stores just in-frame clones and leaves some out. The sample yields 65,000 to 80,000 clones, 90% to 95% seen once. The sequencing sample was made of blood. The receptors come from a male donor with vitiligo. CDR3s include the opening cysteine and the closing phenylalanine or tryptophan. D genes are given only for firm matches.

V gene: TRBV11-3
J gene: TRBJ1-4
D gene: -
CDR3 length: 13
CDR3 DNA: TGTGCCAGCAGAAGCGCAACTAATGAAAAACTGTTTTTT
CDR3 protein: CASRSATNEKLFF

V gene: TRBV27
J gene: TRBJ2-3
D gene: TRBD2
CDR3 length: 16
CDR3 DNA: TGTGCCAGCAGCAGGTCCGGGACTAGGTACACAGATACGCAGTATTTT
CDR3 protein: CASSRSGTRYTDTQYF

V gene: TRBV7-9
J gene: TRBJ2-7
D gene: -
CDR3 length: 12
CDR3 DNA: TGTGCCAGCAGCCGCACTTCCTACGAGCAGTACTTC
CDR3 protein: CASSRTSYEQYF

V gene: TRBV7-9
J gene: TRBJ2-7
D gene: -
CDR3 length: 14
CDR3 DNA: TGTGCCAGCAGCTTCCCTGGGGCCGGCTACGAGCAGTACTTC
CDR3 protein: CASSFPGAGYEQYF

V gene: TRBV30
J gene: TRBJ2-7
D gene: -
CDR3 length: 13
CDR3 DNA: TGTGCCTGGAGTGTAACAGTAGGCTACGAGCAGTACTTC
CDR3 protein: CAWSVTVGYEQYF

V gene: TRBV7-3
J gene: TRBJ2-3
D gene: TRBD2
CDR3 length: 16
CDR3 DNA: TGTGCCAGCAGCTTTGGCTACCGGGGGGGAACAGATACGCAGTATTTT
CDR3 protein: CASSFGYRGGTDTQYF

V gene: TRBV7-6
J gene: TRBJ1-1
D gene: TRBD1
CDR3 length: 14
CDR3 DNA: TGTGCCAGCAGCTTAGGGACACAGGGGGCTGAAGCTTTCTTT
CDR3 protein: CASSLGTQGAEAFF

V gene: TRBV7-3
J gene: TRBJ2-1
D gene: -
CDR3 length: 16
CDR3 DNA: TGTGCCAGCAGCCTCAGGATAGCGTCCTCCTACAATGAGCAGTTCTTC
CDR3 protein: CASSLRIASSYNEQFF

V gene: TRBV4-1
J gene: TRBJ1-4
D gene: TRBD1
CDR3 length: 16
CDR3 DNA: TGCGCCAGCAGCCAGGGACAGGGGGCTGCTAATGAAAAACTGTTTTTT
CDR3 protein: CASSQGQGAANEKLFF

V gene: TRBV27
J gene: TRBJ1-1
D gene: -
CDR3 length: 14
CDR3 DNA: TGTGCCAGCAGTCCGGATCGGGGTTTGACTGAAGCTTTCTTT
CDR3 protein: CASSPDRGLTEAFF

V gene: TRBV4-2
J gene: TRBJ2-5
D gene: -
CDR3 length: 16
CDR3 DNA: TGTGCCAGCAGCCAAGATCCAGGGGAGAATCAAGAGACCCAGTACTTC
CDR3 protein: CASSQDPGENQETQYF

V gene: TRBV5-1
J gene: TRBJ2-7
D gene: TRBD2
CDR3 length: 11
CDR3 DNA: TGCGCCAGCAGCCCGGGGGGCGAGCAGTACTTC
CDR3 protein: CASSPGGEQYF

V gene: TRBV4-2
J gene: TRBJ2-7
D gene: -
CDR3 length: 17
CDR3 DNA: TGTGCCAGCAGCCACGAACTGGCAGGGGACGTTCACTACGAGCAGTACTTC
CDR3 protein: CASSHELAGDVHYEQYF

V gene: TRBV4-1
J gene: TRBJ2-7
D gene: TRBD2
CDR3 length: 16
CDR3 DNA: TGCGCCAGCAGCCAAGATACGGCTAGCGGGATCCGCGAGCAGTACTTC
CDR3 protein: CASSQDTASGIREQYF

V gene: TRBV15
J gene: TRBJ2-7
D gene: TRBD2
CDR3 length: 15
CDR3 DNA: TGTGCCACCAGCAGAGCGTTAGCGGGAGGGTACGAGCAGTACTTC
CDR3 protein: CATSRALAGGYEQYF

V gene: TRBV28
J gene: TRBJ2-7
D gene: -
CDR3 length: 12
CDR3 DNA: TGTGCCAGCACCTTTAGTGGAGACGAGCAGTACTTC
CDR3 protein: CASTFSGDEQYF

V gene: TRBV29-1
J gene: TRBJ2-3
D gene: -
CDR3 length: 11
CDR3 DNA: TGCAGCGGGGGGGATACAGATACGCAGTATTTT
CDR3 protein: CSGGDTDTQYF

V gene: TRBV4-2
J gene: TRBJ2-3
D gene: -
CDR3 length: 11
CDR3 DNA: TGTGCCAGCACCGGGGGAGATACGCAGTATTTT
CDR3 protein: CASTGGDTQYF